The 2 T cell receptor beta chains presented below share a single source sample, sequenced in a study of CD8 T cells in Susac syndrome. The RNA, about 0.5 to 1 ug, was put through reverse transcription using random hexamers. TCRdb re-derived calls from the immunoSEQ multiplex PCR reads in MiXCR, one entry per CDR3 protein. The sample has 150,000 to 180,000 distinct CDR3 sequences, around 96% seen once. Input material: CD4+ T cells from PBMCs. These receptors came from a human donor with Susac syndrome.

The rearrangement uses TRBV6-2 or TRBV6-3 and TRBJ2-5, with D possibly TRBD1 on 5 matching bases. V lost 2 bases and J lost 4, with 17 bases in between. The length of the CDR3 is 16 residues. Germline loops: CDR1 MNHEY, CDR2 SVGEGT. CDR3 in DNA: TGTGCCAGCAGTTACGGGTTCGAATACAGGTCAGAGACCCAGTACTTC. It encodes CASSYGFEYRSETQYF.

The DNA of the CDR3 is TGTGCCAGCAGCTTGGGAGAGGCCCTCCACTTT. Encoded protein: CASSLGEALHF. The gene calls are TRBV5-4 and TRBJ1-6; unclear D gene. Looked up from germline, CDR1 is SGHNT and CDR2 is YYREEE (reference sequence). V shed 0 bases and J shed 14 bases, with 6 bases lying between them. CDR3 length: 11 residues.